This TCR beta chain was captured in a study of regulatory T cells in long-lasting Graves disease. General study results and limits: Limited samples may have lowered accuracy. Gene preferences differed: TRBV28, TRBJ1-2, TRBJ2-5 in persistent cases. The study found lower TCR diversity in persistent Graves' patients than in newly diagnosed ones.

Construction of the TCR beta libraries employed iRepertoire HTBI primers in conjunction with Arm-PCR of CDR3 regions. TCRdb re-derived calls from the multiplex PCR reads in MiXCR, one entry per CDR3 protein. Counted here are some 490,000 distinct CDR3 sequences, 12% occurring once; the ten biggest clones make up roughly 8.2%. Only a few counts were recorded for this clonotype. The antigen is undetermined. As for time point: newly diagnosed GD, antithyroid drugs for less than 3 months. Extracted PBMC RNA gave rise to the TCR library. This CDR3 comprises 14 residues. J lost 4 bases, V lost 3 bases, and 4 bases had no gene match. CDR1 and CDR2 from the germline V gene are WNHNN and SYGVQD (reference sequence). The sample was also linked to a second study, of T cells in Graves' hyperthyroidism and ophthalmopathy.

The chain uses TRBV10-1 and TRBJ2-5; TRBD2 matches 8 bases. Specimen: peripheral blood mononuclear cells (PBMCs), collected at new diagnosis, from a patient treated with antithyroid drugs. This clonotype was sampled from a woman under 40 with Graves disease. CDR3 nucleotides: TGCGCCAGCAGTGACAGCGGGAGATTAGAGACCCAGTACTTC. Amino acid sequence: CASSDSGRLETQYF.